This T cell receptor (beta chain) is from a study of blood T cells in healthy people across ages (dated by TCRdb to the mid-2010s). For the wider study: Template switching captured roughly one uniquely barcoded TCR beta cDNA molecule per two T cells in model experiments. Donors were grouped into four age groups: young (average approximately 15 years), middle-aged (39), aged (over 55) and long-lived (over 80). To avoid experimental bias, donors of different ages were distributed randomly across sequencing lanes. For two donors (one aged 18 to 29 and one aged 80 or older), the study analyzed two additional independent replicas of 1 million unique cDNA reads from the same blood draw. Using deep sequencing normalized with unique cDNA molecular identifiers, the study measured how TCR beta repertoire diversity changes with age. Results and caveats for the whole study, not just this receptor: Since profiling was done on bulk unsorted PBMCs, naive and antigen-experienced compartments could not be conclusively compared. As age increased, observed TCR beta diversity per million T cells dropped in a roughly linear way, and a significant reduction was already evident by age around 41. Compared with the aged group, the long-lived group had more naive CD4+ T cells, fewer expanded clones and increased TCR diversity, a pattern suggesting age selection. Donor CMV infection status was unknown, potentially confounding age-related changes in expanded clonotypes. The percentage of naive T cells measured by flow cytometry correlated strongly with observed TCR beta diversity. Total diversity estimates from one million sequenced T cells were considered lower bounds and underestimates.

Libraries were prepared through 5' RACE. Sequenced on an Illumina HiSeq 2500. A second PCR of roughly 6 to 11 cycles was run with a J-beta primer mix and a sample-barcoded 5' primer. A template-switch 5' adaptor carrying 12 random nucleotides introduced a unique molecular identifier onto each TCR beta cDNA molecule. Each sample yielded at least 2.5 million CDR3-containing paired-end reads. The Mint cDNA synthesis kit, primed by a TRBC-specific oligonucleotide, was used to synthesize first-strand cDNA from all RNA. Following uracil-DNA glycosylase treatment, a first 18-cycle PCR with universal primers M1SS and BC2_uni_R was performed on all cDNA. Turning to the authors' computational methods: Each sample was normalized by randomly selecting 1 million high-quality reads, each carrying a distinct molecular identifier. Instead of being binned into consensus sequences, reads with shared molecular identifiers were discarded. MiTCR, set to a Q25 quality threshold and the strictest error-elimination algorithm, was used for CDR3 identification, clonotype clustering and error correction. Lower-bound total TCR beta diversity was estimated with a nonparametric unseen species model using Euler transformation. The public reads were quality trimmed at Q25 with fastp and then assembled into clones with MiXCR by TCRdb, keeping productive beta chains. CDR3 protein duplicates are merged, each entry listing the most common genes and DNA. The V and J calls reflect TCRdb's pipeline rather than the authors' work. Counted in this sample were 700,000 to 800,000 distinct CDR3 sequences; 40% to 45% of them appeared once. The ten most abundant clones make up roughly 20% of the sample.

Systemically healthy Caucasian individuals from Russia, over 30 in total and aged about 6 to 100 years, were included as donors. Each donor gave around 9.8 milliliters of peripheral blood, collected into EDTA-treated Vacutainer tubes. PBMCs were isolated by Ficoll-Paque density-gradient centrifugation, with at least 6 million obtained per sample. Trizol reagent was used to extract total RNA from the PBMCs, yielding at least 6 micrograms per sample. For every donor, flow cytometry on a PBMC aliquot measured the percentage of naive CD45RAhigh/CD27high T cells. As concerns this clonotype: This receptor's antigen is unknown. No clone much larger than this one lies a single base away; base qualities are absent.

From the cysteine up to the phenylalanine, the CDR3 has a length of 13 residues. Kept here is only the CDR3 DNA, which spans 39 bases and is read in frame from base 1. At the junction V is shortened by 6 bases and J by 0 bases, with 9 bases in between. CDR1 MNHEY and CDR2 SMNVEV were looked up in the germline V gene (reference sequence). In this chain, TRBV27 is recombined with TRBJ2-7; perhaps TRBD2 is the D gene, with 5 bases matching. This TCR was recovered from an older woman in good health. The sample was blood. The CDR3 here reads CASSNAGSYEQYF. The nucleotide sequence reads TGTGCCAGCAGCAACGCGGGCTCCTACGAGCAGTACTTC.